This entry lists 4 T cell receptor beta chains sequenced from one sample in a study of cytomegalovirus exposure and HLA in healthy donors. It was with 60 Vbeta and 13 Jbeta primers that the PCR ran. TCRdb's table, derived via immunoSEQ multiplex PCR, lists solely in-frame clones and lacks some. The table lists 25,000 to 35,000 clones, roughly two fifths of them singletons. Material for sequencing was PBMCs. These receptors originate from a woman in her forties or fifties in good health and CMV-seronegative.

This clone came up a few times. This rearrangement joins TRBV7-9 to TRBJ2-7, with 12 nucleotides matching TRBD2. V dropped 5 bases and J dropped 3; count of bases not matched to a gene: 2. The CDR3 covers 14 residues. From germline, CDR1 is SEHNR and CDR2 FQNEAQ (reference sequence). In DNA form, the CDR3 reads TGTGCCAGCAGCGGACTAGCGGGGTACTACGAGCAGTACTTC. Translated: CASSGLAGYYEQYF.

The gene calls are TRBV5-1 and TRBJ2-7; D possibly corresponds to TRBD1 (5 bases). The CDR3 consists of 14 residues. Looked up from germline, CDR1 is SGHRS and CDR2 is YFSETQ. The V and J ends lost 0 bases and 3 bases respectively, with 10 bases between them. As DNA, the CDR3 is TGCGCCAGCAGCTTGGCGGAGACAGTCTACGAGCAGTACTTC. It translates to CASSLAETVYEQYF.

This chain links TRBV5-8 with TRBJ2-5; possibly TRBD1 for D (5 bases). This CDR3 has 15 amino acids. Per germline, CDR1 SGHTS and CDR2 YDEGEE. The V gene lost 0 bases and the J gene lost 1 base, with 10 bases spanning the gap. The CDR3: CASSLEGPSQETQYF. The DNA for the CDR3 is TGTGCCAGCAGCTTGGAGGGGCCAAGCCAAGAGACCCAGTACTTC.

The V call is TRBV5-4, the J call TRBJ1-5; D remains ambiguous. V was cut by 1 base and J by 2 bases, with 13 bases left in between. Germline CDR1 SGHNT, CDR2 YYREEE (reference sequence). This CDR3 spans 16 amino acids. The CDR3 region is CASSLKVEGGNQPQHF. DNA of the CDR3: TGTGCCAGCAGCTTGAAGGTAGAGGGAGGCAATCAGCCCCAGCATTTT.